These T cell receptor beta chains were read from a single sample in a study of T cell changes during pregnancy in multiple sclerosis. Libraries were prepared by immunoSEQ multiplex PCR; TCRdb keeps only in-frame clonotypes and omits some of them. The data contain fewer than 65,000 clones, around 92% of them seen just once; the ten biggest clones take up roughly 1.4%. The material sequenced was peripheral blood, taken after pregnancy. These receptors were taken from a female donor in good health, enrolled as a control in a pregnancy study. Both conserved end residues are part of each CDR3. The D gene is left open where the match is weak. Some rows mark clone size as missing; the rest say once, few, many or name a class of expanded clone.

DNA: TGTGCCAGCAGCTTAGGGGACAGGGGCCGCCTTTCCTACGAGCAGTACTTC; CDR3: CASSLGDRGRLSYEQYF; J: TRBJ2-7; V: TRBV7-9; D: TRBD1; size: once
DNA: TGTGCCACCAGCAGAGAGGACAGACCCCTCCACTTT; CDR3: CATSREDRPLHF; J: TRBJ1-6; V: TRBV15; D: -; size: -
DNA: TGTGCCAGCAGCTTAGGACAGATTAGCAATCAGCCCCAGCATTTT; CDR3: CASSLGQISNQPQHF; J: TRBJ1-5; V: TRBV5-6; D: -; size: -
DNA: TGTGCCAGCAGCTTGGGGGGAGGCGGGGACAATCAGCCCCAGCATTTT; CDR3: CASSLGGGGDNQPQHF; J: TRBJ1-5; V: TRBV5-4; D: -; size: -
DNA: TGTGCCAGCAGCGGGAGTGATCGGGGGTACAATGAGCAGTTCTTC; CDR3: CASSGSDRGYNEQFF; J: TRBJ2-1; V: TRBV6-6; D: -; size: -
DNA: TGTGCCAGCAGCTTAGCGCAGATGGGCTACACCTTC; CDR3: CASSLAQMGYTF; J: TRBJ1-2; V: TRBV7-2; D: -; size: -
DNA: TGTGCCAGCAGCTTTTCAACAGGGACGGCGACTAATGAAAAACTGTTTTTT; CDR3: CASSFSTGTATNEKLFF; J: TRBJ1-4; V: TRBV13; D: -; size: -
DNA: TGTGCCAGCAGCTTAGCGCCGATAGCGGGGGGGGATACGCAGTATTTT; CDR3: CASSLAPIAGGDTQYF; J: TRBJ2-3; V: TRBV7-9; D: TRBD2; size: once
DNA: TGCGCCAGCAGCTTGGGGGGGCGGAACACTGAAGCTTTCTTT; CDR3: CASSLGGRNTEAFF; J: TRBJ1-1; V: TRBV5-1; D: -; size: -
DNA: TGTGCCAGCAGCCCCTTCGGCAGGGTAGCTTTCTTT; CDR3: CASSPFGRVAFF; J: TRBJ1-1; V: TRBV13; D: -; size: -
DNA: TGTGCCAGCAGTACGGGCTATGGCTACACCTTC; CDR3: CASSTGYGYTF; J: TRBJ1-2; V: TRBV6-5; D: -; size: -